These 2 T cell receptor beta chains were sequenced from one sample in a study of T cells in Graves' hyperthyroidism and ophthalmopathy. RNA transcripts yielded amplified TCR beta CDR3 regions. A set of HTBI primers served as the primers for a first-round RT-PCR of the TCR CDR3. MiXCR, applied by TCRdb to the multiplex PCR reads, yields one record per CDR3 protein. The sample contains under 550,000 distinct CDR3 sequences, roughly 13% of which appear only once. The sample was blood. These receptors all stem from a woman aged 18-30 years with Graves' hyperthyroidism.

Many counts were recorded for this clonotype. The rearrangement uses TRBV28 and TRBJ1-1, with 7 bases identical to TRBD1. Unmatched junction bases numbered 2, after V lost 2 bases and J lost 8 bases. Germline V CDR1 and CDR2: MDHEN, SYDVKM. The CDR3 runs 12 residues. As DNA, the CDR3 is TGTGCCAGCAGTTTACGACAGGGAGAAGCTTTCTTT. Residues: CASSLRQGEAFF.

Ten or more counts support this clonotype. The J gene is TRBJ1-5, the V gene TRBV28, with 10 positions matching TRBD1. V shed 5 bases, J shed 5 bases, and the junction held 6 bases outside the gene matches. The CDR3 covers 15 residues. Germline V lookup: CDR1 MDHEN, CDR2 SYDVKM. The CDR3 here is CASSILGQGYQPQHF. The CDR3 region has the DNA TGTGCCAGCAGTATATTGGGACAGGGGTATCAGCCCCAGCATTTT.